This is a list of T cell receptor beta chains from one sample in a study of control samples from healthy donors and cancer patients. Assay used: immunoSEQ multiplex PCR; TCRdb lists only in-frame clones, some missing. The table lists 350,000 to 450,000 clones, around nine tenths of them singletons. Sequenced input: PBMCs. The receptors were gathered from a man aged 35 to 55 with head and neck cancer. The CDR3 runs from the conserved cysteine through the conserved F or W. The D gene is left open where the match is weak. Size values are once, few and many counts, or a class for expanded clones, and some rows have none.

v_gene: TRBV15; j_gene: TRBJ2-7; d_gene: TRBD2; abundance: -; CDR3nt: TGTGCCACCAGCAGAGTCTTAGCGGGGTCCTACGAGCAGTACTTC; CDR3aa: CATSRVLAGSYEQYF
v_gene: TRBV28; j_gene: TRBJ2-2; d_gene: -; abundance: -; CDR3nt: TGTGCCAGCACGAACACCGGGGAGCTGTTTTTT; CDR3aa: CASTNTGELFF
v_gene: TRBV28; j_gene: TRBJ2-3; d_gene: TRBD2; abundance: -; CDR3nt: TGTGCCAGCATCGGGGGGGTTACGCAGTATTTT; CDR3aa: CASIGGVTQYF
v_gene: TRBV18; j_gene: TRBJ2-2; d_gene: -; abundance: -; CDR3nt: TGTGCCAGCTCACCGGCCCTCGGCGGGGTCAACACCGGGGAGCTGTTTTTT; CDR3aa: CASSPALGGVNTGELFF
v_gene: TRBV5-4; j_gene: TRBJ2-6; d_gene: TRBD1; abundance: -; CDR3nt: TGTGCCAGCAGCAGTCGACAGGGAAGGGATTCTGGGGCCAACGTCCTGACTTTC; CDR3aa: CASSSRQGRDSGANVLTF
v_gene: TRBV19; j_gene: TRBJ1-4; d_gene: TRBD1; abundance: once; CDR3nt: TGTGCCAGTAGTATCTCACAGGGGGGCAATGAAAAACTGTTTTTT; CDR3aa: CASSISQGGNEKLFF
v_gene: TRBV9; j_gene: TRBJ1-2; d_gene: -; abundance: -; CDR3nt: TGTGCCAGCAGCGTAGTATCAGAAGCTAACTATGGCTACACCTTC; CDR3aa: CASSVVSEANYGYTF
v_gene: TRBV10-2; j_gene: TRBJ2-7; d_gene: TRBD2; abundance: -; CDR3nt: TGCGCCAGCAGTGAGGCTAGCGGGCTAAACTACGAGCAGTACTTC; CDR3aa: CASSEASGLNYEQYF
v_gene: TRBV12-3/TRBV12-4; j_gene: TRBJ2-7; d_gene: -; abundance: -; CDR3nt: TGTGCCAGCAGTTTCGTTATGTACGAGCAGTACTTC; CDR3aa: CASSFVMYEQYF
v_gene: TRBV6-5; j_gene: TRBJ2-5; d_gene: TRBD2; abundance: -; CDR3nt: TGTGCCAGCGGACTAGCGTGGGAGACCCAGTACTTC; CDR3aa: CASGLAWETQYF
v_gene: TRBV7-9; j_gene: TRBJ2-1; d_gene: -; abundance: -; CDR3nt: TGTGCCAGCAGCTCTGGCGCGACTGGCCGGGAGCAGTTCTTC; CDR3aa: CASSSGATGREQFF
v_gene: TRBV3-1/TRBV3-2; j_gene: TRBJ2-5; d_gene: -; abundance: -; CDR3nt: TGTGCCAGCAGCCAAGATTGGCGGGTGCCCCAAGAGACCCAGTACTTC; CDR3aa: CASSQDWRVPQETQYF
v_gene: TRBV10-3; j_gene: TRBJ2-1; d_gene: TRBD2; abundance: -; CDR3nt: TGTGCCATCAGTGCACCCCCCGGGACTAGCGGGAGGGTACGTGACTCCTACAATGAGCAGTTCTTC; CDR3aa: CAISAPPGTSGRVRDSYNEQFF
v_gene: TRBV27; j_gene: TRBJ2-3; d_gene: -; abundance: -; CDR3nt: TGTGCCAGCAGTCTCGGGAATACGCAGTATTTT; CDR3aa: CASSLGNTQYF
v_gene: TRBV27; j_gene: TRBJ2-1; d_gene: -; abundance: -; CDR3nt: TGTGCCAGCCGCGCCGGGACGCTCTACAATGAGCAGTTCTTC; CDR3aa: CASRAGTLYNEQFF
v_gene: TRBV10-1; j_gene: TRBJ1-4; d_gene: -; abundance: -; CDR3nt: TGCGCCAGCAGTGAGGTAGGGGCCCCAACTAATGAAAAACTGTTTTTT; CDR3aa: CASSEVGAPTNEKLFF
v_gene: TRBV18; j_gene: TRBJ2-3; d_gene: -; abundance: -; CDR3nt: TGTGCCAGCTCACCGGGCCTGGGAAGCACAGATACGCAGTATTTT; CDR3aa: CASSPGLGSTDTQYF
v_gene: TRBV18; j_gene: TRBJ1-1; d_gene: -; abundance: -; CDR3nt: TGTGCCAGCTCACCACTACTTAGTCAGGGTAACACTGAAGCTTTCTTT; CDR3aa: CASSPLLSQGNTEAFF
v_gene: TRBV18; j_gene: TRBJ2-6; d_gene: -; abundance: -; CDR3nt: TGTGCCAGCTCACCACTTCGGGTTTCTGGGGCCAACGTCCTGACTTTC; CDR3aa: CASSPLRVSGANVLTF
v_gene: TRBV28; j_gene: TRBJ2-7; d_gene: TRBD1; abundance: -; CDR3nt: TGTGCCAGCAGTTTATCCACATTCCCGGACAGGGGGCCATACTACGAGCAGTACTTC; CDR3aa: CASSLSTFPDRGPYYEQYF
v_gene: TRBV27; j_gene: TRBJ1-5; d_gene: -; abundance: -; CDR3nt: TGTGCCAGCAGTCCCTCGCGCCCGACGGTGAGCAGTCAGCCCCAGCATTTT; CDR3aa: CASSPSRPTVSSQPQHF
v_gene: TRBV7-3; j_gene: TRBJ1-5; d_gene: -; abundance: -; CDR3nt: TGTGCCAGCAGCTTAGAGCGCAATCAGCCCCAGCATTTT; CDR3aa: CASSLERNQPQHF
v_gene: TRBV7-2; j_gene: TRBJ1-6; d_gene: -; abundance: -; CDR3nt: TGTGCCAGCAGCTTAGTTGTCCAGGGTAATTCACCCCTCCACTTT; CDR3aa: CASSLVVQGNSPLHF
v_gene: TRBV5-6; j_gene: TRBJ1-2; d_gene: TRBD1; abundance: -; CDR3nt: TGTGCCAGCAGCCCCGGGACAGGGGGAAACTATGGCTACACCTTC; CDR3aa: CASSPGTGGNYGYTF
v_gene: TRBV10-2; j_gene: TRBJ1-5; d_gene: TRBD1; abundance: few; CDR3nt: TGCGCCAGCATAGGGACAGAAGAATTTCATAGCAATCAGCCCCAGCATTTT; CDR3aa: CASIGTEEFHSNQPQHF
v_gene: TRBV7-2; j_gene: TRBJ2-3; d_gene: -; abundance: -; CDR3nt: TGTGCCAGCAGCTTAATCGCTAGCGCAGATACGCAGTATTTT; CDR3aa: CASSLIASADTQYF
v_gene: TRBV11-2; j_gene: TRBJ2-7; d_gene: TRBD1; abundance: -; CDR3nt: TGTGCCAGCAGCGACGGCAGGGGGATTGTCGAGCAGTACTTC; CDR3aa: CASSDGRGIVEQYF
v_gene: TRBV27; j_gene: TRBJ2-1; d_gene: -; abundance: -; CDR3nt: TGTGCCAGCAGTTTCTCCCCCGAGGCCTACAATGAGCAGTTCTTC; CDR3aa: CASSFSPEAYNEQFF
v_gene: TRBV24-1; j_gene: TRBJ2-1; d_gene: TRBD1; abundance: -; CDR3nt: TGTGCCACATCGACCGGGACAGGGGTCCGCAATGAGCAGTTCTTC; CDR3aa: CATSTGTGVRNEQFF
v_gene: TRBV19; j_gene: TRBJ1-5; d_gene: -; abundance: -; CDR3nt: TGTGCCAGTAGCGGGGGGCATGGCAATCAGCCCCAGCATTTT; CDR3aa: CASSGGHGNQPQHF
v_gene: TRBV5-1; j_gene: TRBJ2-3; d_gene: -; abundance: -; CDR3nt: TGCGCCAGCAGCCGGCCCCCCGCAGATACGCAGTATTTT; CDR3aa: CASSRPPADTQYF
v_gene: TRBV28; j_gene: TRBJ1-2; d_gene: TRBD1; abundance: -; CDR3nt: TGTGCCAGCCTAGACGACAGGGTTAATGGCTACACCTTC; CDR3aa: CASLDDRVNGYTF
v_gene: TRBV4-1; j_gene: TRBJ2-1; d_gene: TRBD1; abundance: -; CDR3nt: TGCGCCAGCAGGCAGACAGGGGGCTACAATGAGCAGTTCTTC; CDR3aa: CASRQTGGYNEQFF
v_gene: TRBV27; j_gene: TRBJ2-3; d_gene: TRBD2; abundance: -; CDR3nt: TGTGCCAGCAGTTTAACAGCGGGGGGGCCGTCAGATACGCAGTATTTT; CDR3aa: CASSLTAGGPSDTQYF
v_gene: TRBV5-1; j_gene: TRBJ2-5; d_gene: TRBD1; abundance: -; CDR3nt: TGCGCCAGCAGCGCCGGGACAGGGGAAGAGACCCAGTACTTC; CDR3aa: CASSAGTGEETQYF
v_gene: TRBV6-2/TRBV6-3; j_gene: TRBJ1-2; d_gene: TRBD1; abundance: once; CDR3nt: TGTGCCAGCAGTTCGACAGGGGGCTACTATGGCTACACCTTC; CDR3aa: CASSSTGGYYGYTF
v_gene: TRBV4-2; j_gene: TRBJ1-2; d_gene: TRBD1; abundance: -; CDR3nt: TGTGCCAGCAGCCAAGGGGGGACAGGGAAGGACTATGGCTACACCTTC; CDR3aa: CASSQGGTGKDYGYTF
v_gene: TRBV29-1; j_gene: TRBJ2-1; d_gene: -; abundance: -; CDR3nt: TGCAGCGTTGAAGATAGGGGGTCGGGGGACACATACAATGAGCAGTTCTTC; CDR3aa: CSVEDRGSGDTYNEQFF
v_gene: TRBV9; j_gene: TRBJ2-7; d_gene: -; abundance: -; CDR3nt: TGTGCCAGCAGCCTCTCGTCCGGTCCCGAGTACGAGCAGTACTTC; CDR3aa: CASSLSSGPEYEQYF
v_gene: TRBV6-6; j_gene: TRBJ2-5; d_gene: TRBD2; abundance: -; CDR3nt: TGTGCCAGTGGAGGACTAGTGGTAGAGACCCAGTACTTC; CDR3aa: CASGGLVVETQYF
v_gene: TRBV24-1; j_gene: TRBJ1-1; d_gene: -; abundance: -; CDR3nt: TGTGCCACCAGTGATCGCCGGGATGAAGCTTTCTTT; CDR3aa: CATSDRRDEAFF
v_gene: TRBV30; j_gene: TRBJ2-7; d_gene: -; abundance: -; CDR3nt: TGTGCCTCACTAAGAGGGGGAGCCGAGCAGTACTTC; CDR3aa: CASLRGGAEQYF
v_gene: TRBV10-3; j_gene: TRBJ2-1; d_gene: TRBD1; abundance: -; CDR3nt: TGTGCCATCAGTGAGAACAGGGGGGCGAACAATGAGCAGTTCTTC; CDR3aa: CAISENRGANNEQFF
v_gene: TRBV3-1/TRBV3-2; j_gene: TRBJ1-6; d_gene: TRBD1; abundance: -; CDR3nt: TGTGCCAGCAGCCAAGCAGGGGGGATTCGCGATTCACCCCTCCACTTT; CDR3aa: CASSQAGGIRDSPLHF
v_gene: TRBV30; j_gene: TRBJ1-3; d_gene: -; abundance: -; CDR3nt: TGTGCCTGGAGTGTACTCGGTGGTGGAAACACCATATATTTT; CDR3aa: CAWSVLGGGNTIYF
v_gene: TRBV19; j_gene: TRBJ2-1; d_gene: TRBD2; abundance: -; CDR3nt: TGTGCCAGTAGCCAAAACAGGGGACTAGCGGGAGGTCGCAATGAGCAGTTCTTC; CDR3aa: CASSQNRGLAGGRNEQFF